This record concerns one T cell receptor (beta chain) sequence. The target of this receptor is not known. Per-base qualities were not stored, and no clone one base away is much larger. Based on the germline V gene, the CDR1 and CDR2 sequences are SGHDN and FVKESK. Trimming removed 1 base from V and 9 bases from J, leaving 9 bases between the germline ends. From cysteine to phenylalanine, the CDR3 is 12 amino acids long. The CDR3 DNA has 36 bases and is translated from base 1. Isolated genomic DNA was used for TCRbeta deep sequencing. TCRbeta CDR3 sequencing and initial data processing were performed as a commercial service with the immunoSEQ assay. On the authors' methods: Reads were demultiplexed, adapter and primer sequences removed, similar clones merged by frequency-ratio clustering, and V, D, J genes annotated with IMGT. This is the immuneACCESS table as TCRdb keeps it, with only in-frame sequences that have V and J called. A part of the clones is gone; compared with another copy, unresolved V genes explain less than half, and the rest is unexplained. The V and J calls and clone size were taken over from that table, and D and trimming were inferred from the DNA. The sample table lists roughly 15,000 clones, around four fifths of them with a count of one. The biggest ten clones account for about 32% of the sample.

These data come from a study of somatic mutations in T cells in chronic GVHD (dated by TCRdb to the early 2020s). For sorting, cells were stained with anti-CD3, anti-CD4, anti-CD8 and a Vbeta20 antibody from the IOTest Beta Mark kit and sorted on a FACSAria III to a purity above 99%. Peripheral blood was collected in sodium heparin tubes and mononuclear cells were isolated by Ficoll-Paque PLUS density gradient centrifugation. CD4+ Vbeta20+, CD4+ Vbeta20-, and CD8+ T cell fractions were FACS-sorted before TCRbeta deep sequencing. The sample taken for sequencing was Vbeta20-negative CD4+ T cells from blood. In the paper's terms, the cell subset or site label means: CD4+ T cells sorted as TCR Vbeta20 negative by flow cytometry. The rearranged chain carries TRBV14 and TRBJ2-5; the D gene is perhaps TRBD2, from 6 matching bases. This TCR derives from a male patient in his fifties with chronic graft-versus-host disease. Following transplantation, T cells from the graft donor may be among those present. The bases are TGTGCCAGCAGCCAAGTGGGGGGATCCCAGTACTTC. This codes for CASSQVGGSQYF. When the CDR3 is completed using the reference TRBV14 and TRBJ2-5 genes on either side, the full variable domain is EAGVTQFPSHSVIEKGQTVTLRCDPISGHDNLYWYRRVMGKEIKFLLHFVKESKQDESGMPNNRFLAERTGGTYSTLKVQPAELEDSGVYFCASSQVGGSQYFGPGTRLLVL.